This TCR beta chain is drawn from a study of metastatic and nonmetastatic thyroid tumors. Study-level information: Repertoire comparison spanned blood and tumor or nodule tissue of malignant and benign thyroid patients. Points from the study as a whole: Reported TCR beta diversity, measured in blood and tumor, was significantly higher for malignant thyroid tumors than for benign nodules.

Thyroid surgery was preceded by no treatment in any patient. Details on this clone: Its specificity is not known.

Per the study methods: Differences in CDR3 between clinicopathological groups were drawn on to build a classifier intended to discriminate distant-metastatic papillary thyroid cancer patients. TCRdb reassembled clones from the PCR reads with MiXCR. TCRdb assigned the V and J calls; the authors' analysis was not used. This sample has approximately 29,000 clones, with 16% found just once. Germline assignment: CDR1 SGHNT and CDR2 YENEEA. V was clipped by 1 base and J by 9 bases, with 4 bases between them. This CDR3 region has 11 residues. The specimen was blood. This TCR came from a female donor with papillary thyroid cancer or a benign thyroid nodule (not recorded which). Some clones in this sample may be carry-over from other donors' samples. The genes are TRBV11-3 and TRBJ2-1; D is ambiguous. The CDR3 sequence is CASSLGVEQFF. DNA for the CDR3: TGTGCCAGCAGCTTAGGCGTTGAGCAGTTCTTC. The full variable domain, in which reference TRBV11-3 and TRBJ2-1 provide the parts outside the CDR3, is EAGVVQSPRYKIIEKKQPVAFWCNPISGHNTLYWYLQNLGQGPELLIRYENEEAVDDSQLPKDRFSAERLKGVDSTLKIQPAELGDSAVYLCASSLGVEQFFGPGTRLTVL.